The 9 T cell receptor beta chains listed next were all sequenced from one sample in a study of shared clonotypes between healthy human individuals. CD45RO negativity and positive selection for CCR7 defined naive CD8 cells, a population that excluded terminally differentiated effector memory CD45RA+ cells. Clones were read by immunoSEQ multiplex PCR, and TCRdb kept only the in-frame ones, dropping some. Here the sample spans about 2 million clones, just under 95% being singletons. The sequencing input was naive CD8+ T cells sorted from blood. These TCRs come from a man in his late teens or twenties in good health.

The rearrangement links TRBV7-8 to TRBJ2-1, with D tentatively TRBD2 (7 bases). The CDR3 has 16 residues. CDR1 SGHVS and CDR2 FQNEAQ come from the germline V gene. The germline V and J ends were trimmed by 1 base and 7 bases, with 17 bases remaining between them. Here the CDR3 DNA reads TGTGCCAGCAGCTTAGAAGCCCGGGGGGCTGGAAATGAGCAGTTCTTC. Amino acids: CASSLEARGAGNEQFF.

This chain joins TRBV11-2 and TRBJ1-4; weak D call: TRBD1 (6 bases). V lost 8 bases, J lost 8 bases, and 15 bases lay in between. The CDR3 is 13 residues long. The germline V gene encodes CDR1 SGHAT and CDR2 FQNNGV. The CDR3 loop reads CASRRGGEEKLFF. The CDR3 DNA is TGTGCCAGCCGTCGAGGGGGGGAAGAAAAACTGTTTTTT.

The chain joins TRBV10-1 to TRBJ2-5; 8 bases line up with TRBD1. The CDR3 consists of 13 residues. Per germline, CDR1 WNHNN and CDR2 SYGVQD (reference sequence). Trimming removed 4 bases from V and 5 bases from J; junction bases left unmatched: 3. The CDR3 sequence: CASSVTGDETQYF. As DNA, the CDR3 is TGCGCCAGCAGTGTGACAGGGGATGAGACCCAGTACTTC.

V usage is TRBV14 and J usage is TRBJ2-7; 7 bases match TRBD1. Unmatched junction bases numbered 5, after V lost 4 bases and J lost 5 bases. The CDR3 is 13 amino acids. Looked up from germline, CDR1 is SGHDN and CDR2 is FVKESK. The CDR3 here is CASSPWDRNEQYF. In nucleotides, the CDR3 is TGTGCCAGCAGCCCGTGGGACAGAAACGAGCAGTACTTC.

Written as DNA, the CDR3 is TGTGCCAGCAGCCCCTGGGGAGAAGATAATTCACCCCTCCACTTT. It is translated as CASSPWGEDNSPLHF. The rearrangement links TRBV13 to TRBJ1-6, with no clear D. Deletions cut 5 bases from V and 5 bases from J, with 13 bases between. CDR1 is PRHDT and CDR2 is FYEKMQ in the germline V gene (reference sequence). The CDR3 has 15 amino acids.

In nucleotides, the CDR3 is TGTGCCAGCAGCTTAGAAACGGGACAGGGTGGCGGGGAGCTGTTTTTT. Its protein product is CASSLETGQGGGELFF. This chain uses TRBV7-8 with TRBJ2-2, with TRBD1 matching 9 bases. This CDR3 has 16 residues. Germline V gives CDR1 SGHVS, CDR2 FQNEAQ. The junction had 7 bases not matched to a gene; V was cut back by 1 base and J by 7 bases.

The CDR3 sequence: CASRPGQITYEQYF. In nucleotides, the CDR3 is TGTGCCAGCAGGCCGGGACAGATTACCTACGAGCAGTACTTC. The chain is built from TRBV2 and TRBJ2-5; TRBD1 aligns across 7 bases. Judging by the DNA end, TRBJ2-7 fits better; the J call may be wrong. Germline-derived CDR1 and CDR2 are SNHLY and FYNNEI. There are 14 residues in the CDR3.

The rearrangement uses TRBV13 and TRBJ2-7; 12 bases fit TRBD2. J lost 4 bases, V lost 5 bases, and 6 bases had no gene match. Germline CDR1 and CDR2: PRHDT and FYEKMQ (reference sequence). The CDR3 is made up of 15 amino acids. CDR3 nucleotide sequence: TGTGCCAGCAGCGGTGGACTAGCGGGGCTTTACGAGCAGTACTTC. It encodes CASSGGLAGLYEQYF.

V usage is TRBV4-3 and J usage is TRBJ2-1, with D unresolved. The CDR3 consists of 16 residues. With 4 bases removed from V and 4 bases from J, the gap between germline ends came to 17 bases. Germline V gene lookup returns CDR1 LGHNA and CDR2 YSLEER. The CDR3 is CASSPTPTDLYNEQFF. CDR3 coding DNA: TGCGCCAGCAGCCCCACCCCCACAGATCTTTACAATGAGCAGTTCTTC.